What follows are 8 T cell receptor beta chains derived from one specimen sequenced in a study of Graves' ophthalmopathy and Graves' hyperthyroidism (dated by TCRdb to 2017 to 2018). TCRdb names Illumina HiSeq 2000 as the instrument used. TCR beta CDR3 regions were amplified from RNA transcripts for repertoire sequencing. A first-round RT-PCR used HTBI primers with the Qiagen OneStep RT-PCR kit, followed by a second-round multiplex PCR, size selection and purification. The public reads were reanalyzed by TCRdb: fastp trimming at Q25, MiXCR alignment, in-frame beta chains only. Identical CDR3 protein sequences are pooled into one entry, listed with their most common genes and DNA. The table for this sample lists hundreds of thousands of distinct CDR3 sequences; 22% of them were counted only once. The top ten constitute roughly 6.9% of the sample. Sample: peripheral blood. The receptors stem from a woman aged 18-29 years with stable Graves' hyperthyroidism. Some clones in this sample may be carry-over from other donors' samples. Donor details come from another sample of the same person, matched by shared clones.

This chain links TRBV10-3 with TRBJ1-2; maybe TRBD1 (6 bases). The V gene's germline CDR1 is ENHRY and CDR2 SYGVKD. Trimming cost V 6 bases and J 2 bases, with 16 bases left between them. The length of the CDR3 is 15 residues. This chain's CDR3 is CAISTPKGGNYGYTF. CDR3 coding DNA: TGTGCCATCAGCACACCTAAGGGGGGCAACTATGGCTACACCTTC.

This clonotype was picked up many times. Here the CDR3 reads CASRGARSDNSPLHF. The CDR3 DNA reads as TGTGCCAGCAGAGGGGCCCGATCTGATAATTCACCCCTCCACTTT. The chain recombines TRBV2 with TRBJ1-6, with D possibly TRBD1 on 5 matching bases. The V gene's germline CDR1 is SNHLY and CDR2 FYNNEI. V shed 6 bases and J shed 5 bases, with 14 bases lying between them. This CDR3 spans 15 amino acids.

As regards this clonotype: The missing conserved phenylalanine or tryptophan at the end of this CDR3 makes a read error likely. The chain links TRBV2 to TRBJ1-1; 8 nucleotides line up with TRBD1. This CDR3 comprises 13 residues. Germline V gene data show CDR1 as SNHLY and CDR2 as FYNNEI. V lost 2 bases to trimming and J lost 4 bases; unmatched junction nucleotides: 0. CDR3 sequence reads: CASSETGGTEAFY. The CDR3 DNA is TGTGCCAGCAGTGAAACAGGGGGCACTGAAGCTTTCTAT.

The chain couples TRBV28 to TRBJ1-2; D is unresolved. Trimming left V 3 bases short and J 2 bases short, with 7 bases between. Germline CDR1 MDHEN, CDR2 SYDVKM. CDR3 length equals 13 residues. CDR3 coding DNA: TGTGCCAGCAGTTTGATGGACAACTATGGCTACACCTTC. It yields the protein CASSLMDNYGYTF.

Within the sample, this clonotype is medium-sized (0.01 to 0.1%). The chain carries TRBV6-2 or TRBV6-3 and TRBJ1-2; weak D call: TRBD1 (5 bases). The germline V and J ends were trimmed by 7 bases and 4 bases, with 13 bases remaining between them. CDR1 is MNHEY and CDR2 is SVGEGT in the germline V gene. CDR3 size: 13 residues. The CDR3 DNA follows: TGTGCCAGCACCCAAGCCGACAGCTATGGCTACACCTTC. Its protein product is CASTQADSYGYTF.

In its sample, this clonotype was seen many times. This chain links TRBV2 with TRBJ2-7; TRBD2 agrees at 7 bases. The V segment lost 1 base and the J segment 2 bases; nucleotides outside the gene matches: 11. Germline CDR1 and CDR2: SNHLY and FYNNEI. This CDR3 is 17 amino acids long. CDR3 sequence: CASSEVHGGTTTYEQYF. In DNA form, the CDR3 reads TGTGCCAGCAGTGAAGTACACGGGGGGACTACCACCTACGAGCAGTACTTC.

To note about this clonotype: Just one base apart from a much larger clone, this may be a read error. CDR3 sequence: CVSSQGLAARTQYF. The CDR3 nucleotides read TGTGTCAGCAGCCAAGGACTAGCAGCGCGGACCCAGTACTTC. This chain uses TRBV5-4 with TRBJ2-5; 8 bases fit TRBD2. This CDR3 is built from 14 residues. Per germline, CDR1 SGHNT and CDR2 YYREEE (reference sequence).

With regard to this clonotype: This sequence may be a read error, since a much larger clone differs from it by one base. The V gene is TRBV28, the J gene TRBJ2-7; D gene unclear. Between the trimmed V and J ends, which lost 5 bases and 7 bases, there was a span of 15 bases. The CDR3 consists of 13 residues. CDR1 MDHEN and CDR2 SYDVKM come from the germline V gene. CDR3 in DNA: TGTGCCAGCAGTCCTGGATCCAATCGGGAGCAGTACTTC. Translating gives CASSPGSNREQYF.